The sample holds a few counts of the clone carrying this T cell receptor (beta chain). Its target is not known. The germline CDR1 and CDR2 sequences are SEHNR and FQNEAQ (reference sequence). The CDR3 spans 13 residues. Trimming stripped 7 bases from V and 8 bases from J, with 15 bases between. A single heparinised draw of approximately 0.12 L on average was taken per donor. Via the markers CD45RO/CCR7/CD25/CD127/CD95/CD27, stem cell-like memory, regulatory, central memory and naive CD4+ cells were sorted. This specimen belongs to a study of beta chain features in type 1 diabetes. Study observations and caveats: Moderate yet significant TCRB CDR3 shortening was seen in Type 1 diabetes patients in all four CD4+ subsets. Whether HLA type influences TCRB rearrangement remained unresolved here.

The whole isolated RNA underwent reverse transcription, so sequencing captured expressed TCRB transcripts. Profiling relied on immunoSEQ multiplex PCR, and the TCRdb table lists in-frame clones only, not all of them. This table holds approximately 730,000 clones, about an eighth found once. Sequencing was done on a sample of naive CD4+ T cells from blood. V usage is TRBV7-9 and J usage is TRBJ2-4, with D unresolved. The sequence was collected from a young man with type 1 diabetes. DNA for the CDR3: TGTGCCAGCAACCTGGGGTCAAAGGACATTCAGTACTTC. Translating it yields CASNLGSKDIQYF.